This T cell receptor (beta chain) was identified in a study of breast tumors, draining lymph nodes, adjacent tissues. The lymph nodes were axillary draining lymph nodes from breast cancer patients. In the case of this clonotype: The antigen is undetermined.

Study-wide results and limits: Tumor and nontumor repertoires were significantly more similar in luminal-like than in basal-like breast cancer.

V was clipped by 7 bases and J by 2 bases, with 5 bases between them. Germline CDR1 reads MNHNS; CDR2 reads SASEGT. There are 11 residues in the CDR3. TCRdb redid the calling of the multiplex PCR reads with MiXCR, one entry per CDR3 protein. The table includes 200,000 to 250,000 distinct CDR3 sequences, approximately 30% detected once. This receptor was obtained from a female donor with breast cancer. Some clones in this sample may be carry-over from other donors' samples. The sequencing sample was made of axillary lymph node tissue. V gene TRBV6-1 combines with J gene TRBJ1-2; no firm D call. The CDR3 is CASNSNYGYTF. For the CDR3, the DNA is TGTGCCAGCAATTCAAACTATGGCTACACCTTC.